A selection of T cell receptor beta chains follows, all from one sample in a study of T-cell memory formation after mild COVID-19. TCRdb analysed the 5' RACE reads with MiXCR anew, one entry per CDR3 protein. Among 110,000 or so distinct CDR3 sequences listed, about a fifth were seen once. Input material: PBMCs or a T cell subset sorted from them (not recorded which). All receptors come from a man between 18 and 29 years old who had mild COVID-19 (a few samples of this study predate the infection). Cell type and time point are not known. Both conserved end residues are part of each CDR3. Fields, in order: clone size, V gene, J gene, D gene, CDR3 protein, CDR3 DNA. D genes are given only for firm matches. Size is omitted from some rows. Given values are once, few, many or a class for expanded clones.

abundance: -; v_gene: TRBV27; j_gene: TRBJ2-7; d_gene: -; CDR3aa: CASSLQGLPYEQYF; CDR3nt: TGTGCCAGCAGTTTACAGGGGCTCCCCTACGAGCAGTACTTC
abundance: -; v_gene: TRBV15; j_gene: TRBJ1-1; d_gene: TRBD1; CDR3aa: CATTGGMNTEAFF; CDR3nt: TGTGCCACGACAGGGGGGATGAACACTGAAGCTTTCTTT
abundance: -; v_gene: TRBV14; j_gene: TRBJ2-7; d_gene: TRBD1; CDR3aa: CASSQRGQGGFYEQYF; CDR3nt: TGTGCCAGCAGCCAAAGAGGACAGGGAGGCTTCTACGAGCAGTACTTC
abundance: many; v_gene: TRBV6-6; j_gene: TRBJ2-1; d_gene: TRBD2; CDR3aa: CASLGVGGYYNEQFF; CDR3nt: TGTGCCAGCCTGGGGGTCGGGGGGTATTACAATGAGCAGTTCTTC
abundance: -; v_gene: TRBV29-1; j_gene: TRBJ2-1; d_gene: TRBD2; CDR3aa: CSVEVRGGLDEQFF; CDR3nt: TGCAGCGTTGAAGTTCGGGGGGGCTTGGATGAGCAGTTCTTC
abundance: -; v_gene: TRBV6-2/TRBV6-3; j_gene: TRBJ2-7; d_gene: -; CDR3aa: CASSFHSGTGYPYEQYF; CDR3nt: TGTGCCAGCAGTTTCCACTCCGGGACCGGCTACCCCTACGAGCAGTACTTC
abundance: -; v_gene: TRBV7-9; j_gene: TRBJ1-2; d_gene: -; CDR3aa: CASSSQPRTYGYTF; CDR3nt: TGTGCCAGCAGCTCTCAACCGAGGACGTATGGCTACACCTTC
abundance: few; v_gene: TRBV4-1; j_gene: TRBJ2-3; d_gene: -; CDR3aa: CASSQDAIGTDTQYF; CDR3nt: TGCGCCAGCAGCCAAGACGCTATCGGCACAGATACGCAGTATTTT
abundance: -; v_gene: TRBV14; j_gene: TRBJ2-5; d_gene: TRBD1; CDR3aa: CASSQVGTARETQYF; CDR3nt: TGTGCCAGCAGCCAAGTGGGGACAGCTCGAGAGACCCAGTACTTC
abundance: few; v_gene: TRBV7-8; j_gene: TRBJ2-1; d_gene: -; CDR3aa: CASCPSGPNNEQFF; CDR3nt: TGTGCCAGTTGCCCCAGCGGACCTAACAATGAGCAGTTCTTC
abundance: -; v_gene: TRBV7-3; j_gene: TRBJ2-7; d_gene: TRBD1; CDR3aa: CASSLQGADEQYF; CDR3nt: TGTGCCAGCAGCTTACAGGGGGCTGACGAGCAGTACTTC
abundance: many; v_gene: TRBV12-3/TRBV12-4; j_gene: TRBJ1-1; d_gene: -; CDR3aa: CASSSGEGTEAFF; CDR3nt: TGTGCCAGCAGTTCGGGGGAAGGAACTGAAGCTTTCTTT
abundance: few; v_gene: TRBV29-1; j_gene: TRBJ2-1; d_gene: TRBD2; CDR3aa: CSVEGQLGGVYNEQFF; CDR3nt: TGCAGCGTTGAAGGACAGCTCGGGGGGGTCTACAATGAGCAGTTCTTC
abundance: -; v_gene: TRBV10-3; j_gene: TRBJ1-2; d_gene: TRBD1; CDR3aa: CAISEARGQDGYTF; CDR3nt: TGTGCCATCAGTGAGGCCAGGGGGCAAGATGGCTACACCTTC
abundance: -; v_gene: TRBV4-3; j_gene: TRBJ2-5; d_gene: TRBD1; CDR3aa: CASSQEGDREGQETQYF; CDR3nt: TGCGCCAGCAGCCAAGAGGGGGACAGGGAGGGTCAAGAGACCCAGTACTTC
abundance: few; v_gene: TRBV4-1; j_gene: TRBJ2-1; d_gene: -; CDR3aa: CASSQSLWGEQFF; CDR3nt: TGCGCCAGCAGCCAATCTTTGTGGGGTGAGCAGTTCTTC
abundance: -; v_gene: TRBV12-3/TRBV12-4; j_gene: TRBJ1-2; d_gene: -; CDR3aa: CASSFTPLRYGYTF; CDR3nt: TGTGCCAGCAGCTTCACACCCCTCCGGTATGGCTACACCTTC
abundance: -; v_gene: TRBV15; j_gene: TRBJ2-5; d_gene: -; CDR3aa: CATSRPRDFQETQYF; CDR3nt: TGTGCCACCAGCAGACCTCGGGACTTTCAAGAGACCCAGTACTTC
abundance: many; v_gene: TRBV15; j_gene: TRBJ1-1; d_gene: -; CDR3aa: CATSREAGPEAFF; CDR3nt: TGTGCCACCAGCAGAGAAGCGGGCCCTGAAGCTTTCTTT
abundance: few; v_gene: TRBV6-2/TRBV6-3; j_gene: TRBJ2-1; d_gene: -; CDR3aa: CASTYSSSYNEQFF; CDR3nt: TGTGCCAGCACCTACTCGAGCTCCTACAATGAGCAGTTCTTC
abundance: -; v_gene: TRBV6-2/TRBV6-3; j_gene: TRBJ2-2; d_gene: -; CDR3aa: CASSYSDTTGELFF; CDR3nt: TGTGCCAGCAGTTACTCCGACACCACCGGGGAGCTGTTTTTT
abundance: -; v_gene: TRBV25-1; j_gene: TRBJ2-7; d_gene: -; CDR3aa: CASSGNRQIYEQYF; CDR3nt: TGTGCCAGCAGTGGGAACAGGCAGATCTACGAGCAGTACTTC
abundance: -; v_gene: TRBV29-1; j_gene: TRBJ2-3; d_gene: TRBD2; CDR3aa: CSVERGGVYTQYF; CDR3nt: TGCAGCGTTGAACGGGGGGGCGTGTATACGCAGTATTTT
abundance: -; v_gene: TRBV4-1; j_gene: TRBJ2-3; d_gene: TRBD1; CDR3aa: CASSQGAGDRESTDTQYF; CDR3nt: TGCGCCAGCAGCCAAGGAGCAGGGGACAGGGAGAGCACAGATACGCAGTATTTT
abundance: -; v_gene: TRBV9; j_gene: TRBJ2-6; d_gene: -; CDR3aa: CASSVVEGPGANVLTF; CDR3nt: TGTGCCAGCAGCGTAGTTGAGGGACCTGGGGCCAACGTCCTGACTTTC
abundance: -; v_gene: TRBV7-9; j_gene: TRBJ1-2; d_gene: -; CDR3aa: CASSLDLYGYTF; CDR3nt: TGTGCCAGCAGCTTAGACTTGTATGGCTACACCTTC
abundance: -; v_gene: TRBV4-1; j_gene: TRBJ2-1; d_gene: -; CDR3aa: CASSQGDEQFF; CDR3nt: TGCGCCAGCAGCCAGGGTGACGAGCAGTTCTTC
abundance: -; v_gene: TRBV4-1; j_gene: TRBJ1-5; d_gene: -; CDR3aa: CASSQVTGDQPQHF; CDR3nt: TGCGCCAGCAGCCAAGTGACTGGGGATCAGCCCCAGCATTTT
abundance: -; v_gene: TRBV20-1; j_gene: TRBJ1-2; d_gene: -; CDR3aa: CSASDMGLAYGYTF; CDR3nt: TGCAGTGCATCCGACATGGGGTTGGCCTATGGCTACACCTTC